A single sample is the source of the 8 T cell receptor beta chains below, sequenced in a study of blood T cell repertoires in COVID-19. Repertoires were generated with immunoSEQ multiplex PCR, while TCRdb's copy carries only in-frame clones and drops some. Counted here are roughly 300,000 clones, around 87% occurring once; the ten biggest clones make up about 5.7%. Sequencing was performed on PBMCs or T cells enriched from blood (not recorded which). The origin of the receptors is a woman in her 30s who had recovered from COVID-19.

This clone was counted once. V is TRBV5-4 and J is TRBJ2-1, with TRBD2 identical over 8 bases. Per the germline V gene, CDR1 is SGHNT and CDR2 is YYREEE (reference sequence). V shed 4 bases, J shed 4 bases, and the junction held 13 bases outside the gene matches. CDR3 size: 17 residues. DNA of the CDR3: TGTGCCAGCAGCCAGACCTCCGGGACTAGTCTGTACAATGAGCAGTTCTTC. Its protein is CASSQTSGTSLYNEQFF.

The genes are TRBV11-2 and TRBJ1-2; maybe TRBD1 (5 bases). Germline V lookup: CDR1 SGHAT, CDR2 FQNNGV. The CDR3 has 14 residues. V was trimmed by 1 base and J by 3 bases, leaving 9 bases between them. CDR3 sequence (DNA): TGTGCCAGCAGCTTAGGAACAGGTGACTATGGCTACACCTTC. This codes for CASSLGTGDYGYTF. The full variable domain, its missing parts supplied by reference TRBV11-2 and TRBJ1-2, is EAGVAQSPRYKIIEKRQSVAFWCNPISGHATLYWYQQILGQGPKLLIQFQNNGVVDDSQLPKDRFSAERLKGVDSTLKIQPAKLEDSAVYLCASSLGTGDYGYTFGSGTRLTVV.

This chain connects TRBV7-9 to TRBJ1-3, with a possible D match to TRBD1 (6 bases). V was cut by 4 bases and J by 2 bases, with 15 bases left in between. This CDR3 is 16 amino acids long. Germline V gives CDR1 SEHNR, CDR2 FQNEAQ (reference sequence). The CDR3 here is CASSSQGTLPGNTIYF. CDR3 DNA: TGTGCCAGCAGCTCACAGGGTACCCTCCCTGGAAACACCATATATTTT.

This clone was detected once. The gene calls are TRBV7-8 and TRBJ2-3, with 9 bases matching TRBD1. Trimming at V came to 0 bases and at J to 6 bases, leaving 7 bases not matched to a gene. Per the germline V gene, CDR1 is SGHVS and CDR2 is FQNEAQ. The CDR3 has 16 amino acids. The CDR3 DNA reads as TGTGCCAGCAGCTTAGCAGGGACAGGGCTCGTGGATACGCAGTATTTT. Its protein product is CASSLAGTGLVDTQYF.

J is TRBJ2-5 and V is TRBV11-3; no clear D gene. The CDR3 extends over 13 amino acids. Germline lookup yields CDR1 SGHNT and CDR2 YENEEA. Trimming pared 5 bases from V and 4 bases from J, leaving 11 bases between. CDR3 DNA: TGTGCCAGCAGCCCCCGACACTTAGAGACCCAGTACTTC. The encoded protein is CASSPRHLETQYF.

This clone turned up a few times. The CDR3 DNA reads TGTGCCAGCAGAAATTCAGGGGCTAGCACAGATACGCAGTATTTT. Protein: CASRNSGASTDTQYF. This rearrangement joins TRBV6-5 to TRBJ2-3; D is perhaps TRBD1 (6 bases). CDR1 MNHEY and CDR2 SVGAGI come from the germline V gene. Trimming left V 6 bases short and J 0 bases short, with 13 bases between. The CDR3 consists of 15 residues.

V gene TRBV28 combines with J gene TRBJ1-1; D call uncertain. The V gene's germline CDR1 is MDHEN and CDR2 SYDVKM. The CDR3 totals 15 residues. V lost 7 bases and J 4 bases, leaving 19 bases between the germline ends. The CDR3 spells CASTSTAGWGTEAFF. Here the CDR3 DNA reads TGTGCCAGCACTAGTACGGCGGGGTGGGGCACTGAAGCTTTCTTT.

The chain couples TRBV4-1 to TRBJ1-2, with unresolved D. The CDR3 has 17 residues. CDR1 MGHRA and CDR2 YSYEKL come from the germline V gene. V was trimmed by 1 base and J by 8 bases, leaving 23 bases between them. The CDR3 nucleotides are TGCGCCAGCAGCCAAGTTTTGGCTGGAGGGCCGGGGAGAGGCTACACCTTC. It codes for CASSQVLAGGPGRGYTF.